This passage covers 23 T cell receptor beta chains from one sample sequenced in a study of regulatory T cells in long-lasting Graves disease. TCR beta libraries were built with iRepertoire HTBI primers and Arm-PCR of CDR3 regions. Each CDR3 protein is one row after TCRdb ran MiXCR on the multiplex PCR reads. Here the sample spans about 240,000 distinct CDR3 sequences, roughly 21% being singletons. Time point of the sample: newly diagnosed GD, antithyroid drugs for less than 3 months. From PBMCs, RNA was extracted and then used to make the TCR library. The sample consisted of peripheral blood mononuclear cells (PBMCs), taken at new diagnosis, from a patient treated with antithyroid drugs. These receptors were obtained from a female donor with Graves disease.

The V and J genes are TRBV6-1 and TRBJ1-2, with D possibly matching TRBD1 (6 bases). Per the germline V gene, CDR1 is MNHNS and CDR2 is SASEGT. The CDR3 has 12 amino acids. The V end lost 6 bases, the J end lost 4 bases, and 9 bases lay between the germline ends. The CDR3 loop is CASRARGYGYTF. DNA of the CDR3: TGTGCCAGCAGAGCCAGGGGCTATGGCTACACCTTC.

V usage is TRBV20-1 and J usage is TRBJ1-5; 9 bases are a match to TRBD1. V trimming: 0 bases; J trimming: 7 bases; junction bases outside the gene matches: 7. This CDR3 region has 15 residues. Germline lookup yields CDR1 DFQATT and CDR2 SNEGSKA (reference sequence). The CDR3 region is CSARDWTGDEQPQHF. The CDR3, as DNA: TGCAGTGCTAGAGATTGGACAGGGGATGAGCAGCCCCAGCATTTT.

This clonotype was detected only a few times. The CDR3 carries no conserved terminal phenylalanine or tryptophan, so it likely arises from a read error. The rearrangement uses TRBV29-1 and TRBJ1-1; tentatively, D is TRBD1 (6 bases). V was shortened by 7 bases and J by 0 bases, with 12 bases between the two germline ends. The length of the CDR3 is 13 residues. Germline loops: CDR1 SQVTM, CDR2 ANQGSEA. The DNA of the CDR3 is TGCAGCGCCGTTGACAGGATGAACACTGAAGCTTTCTCT. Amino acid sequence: CSAVDRMNTEAFS.

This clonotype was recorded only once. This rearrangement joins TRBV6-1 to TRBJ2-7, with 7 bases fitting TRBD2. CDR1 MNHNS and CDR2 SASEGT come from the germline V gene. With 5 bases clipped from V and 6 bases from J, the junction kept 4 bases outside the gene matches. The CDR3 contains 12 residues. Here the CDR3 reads CASSPGGIEQYF. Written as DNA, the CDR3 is TGTGCCAGCAGTCCGGGGGGAATCGAGCAGTACTTC.

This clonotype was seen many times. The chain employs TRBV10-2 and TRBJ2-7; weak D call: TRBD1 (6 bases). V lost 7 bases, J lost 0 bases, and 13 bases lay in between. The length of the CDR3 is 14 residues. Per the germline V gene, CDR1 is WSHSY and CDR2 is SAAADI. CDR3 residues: CASIGGYSSYEQYF. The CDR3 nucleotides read TGCGCCAGCATTGGGGGCTACAGCTCCTACGAGCAGTACTTC.

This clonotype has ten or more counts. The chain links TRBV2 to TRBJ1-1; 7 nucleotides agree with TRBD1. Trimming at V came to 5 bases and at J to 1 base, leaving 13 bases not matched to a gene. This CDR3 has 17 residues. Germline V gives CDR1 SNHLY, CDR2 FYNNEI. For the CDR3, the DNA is TGTGCCAGCAGTCCTAGTCCCGGGACAGAGAAGAACACTGAAGCTTTCTTT. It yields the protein CASSPSPGTEKNTEAFF.

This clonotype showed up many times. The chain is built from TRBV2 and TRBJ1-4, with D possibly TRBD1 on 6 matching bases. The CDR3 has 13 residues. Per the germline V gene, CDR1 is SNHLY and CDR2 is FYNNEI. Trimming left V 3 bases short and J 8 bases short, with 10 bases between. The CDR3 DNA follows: TGTGCCAGCAGTGACAGGGGTGAAGAAAAACTGTTTTTT. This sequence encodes CASSDRGEEKLFF.

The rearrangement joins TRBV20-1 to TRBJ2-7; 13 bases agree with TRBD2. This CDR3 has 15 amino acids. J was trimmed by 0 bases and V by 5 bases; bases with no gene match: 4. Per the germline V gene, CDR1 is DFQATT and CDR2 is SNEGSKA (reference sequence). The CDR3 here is CSAETSGGHSYEQYF. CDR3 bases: TGCAGTGCTGAGACTAGCGGGGGGCACTCCTACGAGCAGTACTTC.

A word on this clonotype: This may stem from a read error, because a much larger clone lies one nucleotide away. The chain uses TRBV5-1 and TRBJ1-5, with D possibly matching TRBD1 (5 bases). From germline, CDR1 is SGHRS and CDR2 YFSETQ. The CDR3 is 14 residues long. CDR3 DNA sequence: TGTGCCAGCAGCTTGAATCAGGGAAATCGGCCCCAGCATTTT. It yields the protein CASSLNQGNRPQHF.

The CDR3 region is CASSLLSGNTIYF. The CDR3 DNA reads TGTGCCAGCAGTCTCCTCTCGGGAAACACCATATATTTT. J is TRBJ1-3 and V is TRBV12-3 or TRBV12-4; D gene unclear. CDR3 length: 13 residues. Trimming took off 5 bases at V and 4 bases at J, with 9 bases between the two ends.

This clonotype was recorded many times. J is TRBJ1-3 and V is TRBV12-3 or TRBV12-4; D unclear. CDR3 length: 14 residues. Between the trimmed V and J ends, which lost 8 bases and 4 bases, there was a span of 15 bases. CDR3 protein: CASLRSFSGNTIYF. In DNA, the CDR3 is TGTGCCAGCCTACGGAGCTTTTCGGGAAACACCATATATTTT.

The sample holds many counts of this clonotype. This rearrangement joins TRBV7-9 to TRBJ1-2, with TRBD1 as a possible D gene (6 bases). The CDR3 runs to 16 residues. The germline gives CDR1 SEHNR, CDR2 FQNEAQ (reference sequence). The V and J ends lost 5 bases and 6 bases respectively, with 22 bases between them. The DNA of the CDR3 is TGTGCCAGCAGCCCAACCTACACAGGGAGTCGAGATGGCTACACCTTC. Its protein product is CASSPTYTGSRDGYTF.

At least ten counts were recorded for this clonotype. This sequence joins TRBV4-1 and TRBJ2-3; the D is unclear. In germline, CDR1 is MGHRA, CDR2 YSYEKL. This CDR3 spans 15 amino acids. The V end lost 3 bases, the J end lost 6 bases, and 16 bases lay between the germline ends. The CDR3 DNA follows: TGCGCCAGCAGCCACAGTCGGTCTCCGGTCGATACGCAGTATTTT. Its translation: CASSHSRSPVDTQYF.

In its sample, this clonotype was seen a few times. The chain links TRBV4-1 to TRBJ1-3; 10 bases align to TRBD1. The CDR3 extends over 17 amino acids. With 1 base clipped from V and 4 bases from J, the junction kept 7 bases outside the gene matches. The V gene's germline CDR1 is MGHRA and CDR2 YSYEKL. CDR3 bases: TGCGCCAGCAGCCAAGGCCGGACAGGGGGGTTCGGAAACACCATATATTTT. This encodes CASSQGRTGGFGNTIYF.

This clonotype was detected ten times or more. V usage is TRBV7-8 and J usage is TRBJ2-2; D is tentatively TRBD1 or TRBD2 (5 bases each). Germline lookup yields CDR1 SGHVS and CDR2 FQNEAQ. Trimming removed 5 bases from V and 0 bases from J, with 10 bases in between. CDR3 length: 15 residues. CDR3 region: CASSPGRTNTGELFF. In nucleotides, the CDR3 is TGTGCCAGCAGCCCAGGGAGAACGAACACCGGGGAGCTGTTTTTT.

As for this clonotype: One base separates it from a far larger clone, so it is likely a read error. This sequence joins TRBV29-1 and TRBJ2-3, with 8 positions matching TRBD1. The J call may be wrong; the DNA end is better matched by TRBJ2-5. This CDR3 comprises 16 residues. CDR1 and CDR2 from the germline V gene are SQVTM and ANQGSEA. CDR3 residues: CSVASPGGEGLETQYF. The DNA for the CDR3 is TGCAGCGTTGCATCCCCAGGGGGCGAGGGTTTAGAGACCCAGTACTTC.

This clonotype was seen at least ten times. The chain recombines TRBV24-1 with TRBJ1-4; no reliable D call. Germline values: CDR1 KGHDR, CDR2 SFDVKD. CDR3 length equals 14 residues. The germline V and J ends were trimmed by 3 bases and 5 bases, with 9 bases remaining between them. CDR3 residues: CATSDPGENEKLFF. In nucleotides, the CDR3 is TGTGCCACCAGTGATCCCGGGGAAAATGAAAAACTGTTTTTT.

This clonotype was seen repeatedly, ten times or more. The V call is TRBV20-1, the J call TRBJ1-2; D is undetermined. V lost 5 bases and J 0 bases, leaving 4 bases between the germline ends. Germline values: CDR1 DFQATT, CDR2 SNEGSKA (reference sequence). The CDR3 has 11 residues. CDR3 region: CSALTNYGYTF. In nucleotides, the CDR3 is TGCAGTGCTCTTACTAACTATGGCTACACCTTC.

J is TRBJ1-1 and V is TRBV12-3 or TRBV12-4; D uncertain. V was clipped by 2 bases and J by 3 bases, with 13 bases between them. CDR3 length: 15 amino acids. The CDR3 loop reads CASSLSLPMDTEAFF. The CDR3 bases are TGTGCCAGCAGTTTATCCCTGCCCATGGACACTGAAGCTTTCTTT.

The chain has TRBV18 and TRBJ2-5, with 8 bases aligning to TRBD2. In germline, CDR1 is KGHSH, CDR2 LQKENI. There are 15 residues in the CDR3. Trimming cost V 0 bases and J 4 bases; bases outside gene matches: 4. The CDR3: CASSPPGLAGETQYF. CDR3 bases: TGTGCCAGCTCACCACCTGGCCTAGCGGGAGAGACCCAGTACTTC.

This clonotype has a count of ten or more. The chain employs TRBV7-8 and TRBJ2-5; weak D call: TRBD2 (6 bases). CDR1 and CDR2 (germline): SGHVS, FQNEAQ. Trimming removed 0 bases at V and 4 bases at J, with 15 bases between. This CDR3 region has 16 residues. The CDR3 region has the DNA TGTGCCAGCAGCTTAGCTTCACCGGGAGTCGGAGAGACCCAGTACTTC. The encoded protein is CASSLASPGVGETQYF.

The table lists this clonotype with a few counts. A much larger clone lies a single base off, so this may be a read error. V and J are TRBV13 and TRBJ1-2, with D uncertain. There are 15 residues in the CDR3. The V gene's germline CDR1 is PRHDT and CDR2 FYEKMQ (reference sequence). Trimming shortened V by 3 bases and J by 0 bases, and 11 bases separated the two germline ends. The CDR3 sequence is CASSLTSGANYGYTF. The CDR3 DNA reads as TGTGCCAGCAGCTTGACCAGCGGAGCTAACTATGGCTACACCTTC.

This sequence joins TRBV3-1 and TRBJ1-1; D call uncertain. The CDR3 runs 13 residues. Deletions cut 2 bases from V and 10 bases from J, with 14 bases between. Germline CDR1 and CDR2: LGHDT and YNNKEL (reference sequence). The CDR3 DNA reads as TGTGCCAGCAGCCAATCTATAGAGGGCGGAGCTTTCTTT. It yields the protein CASSQSIEGGAFF.